This T cell receptor (beta chain) stems from a study of blood T cell repertoires in COVID-19. Study context: Collection of acute and convalescent COVID-19 samples took place in the United States, Italy and Spain. T cells, B-cell-depleted T cells, or PBMCs provided the cDNA or gDNA that served as material.

Data came from immunoSEQ multiplex PCR; TCRdb stores just in-frame clones and leaves some out. This table has fewer than 350,000 clones, around 89% appearing once. CDR1 is LNHNV, CDR2 YYDKDF, per germline (reference sequence). The CDR3 consists of 14 residues. V trimming: 1 base; J trimming: 3 bases; junction bases outside the gene matches: 2. Participants came from some 23 US areas, aged about 18 to 90 years. In assigning cohorts, the study relied on participant-reported clinical history. The chain is built from TRBV15 and TRBJ1-1, with 7 bases matching TRBD1. Input material: PBMCs or T cells enriched from blood (not recorded which). The receptor comes from an older woman in a cohort exposed to, infected with or recovered from COVID-19 (not recorded which). As DNA, the CDR3 is TGTGCCACCAGCAGAGGGACAGGCCACACTGAAGCTTTCTTT. Residues: CATSRGTGHTEAFF.